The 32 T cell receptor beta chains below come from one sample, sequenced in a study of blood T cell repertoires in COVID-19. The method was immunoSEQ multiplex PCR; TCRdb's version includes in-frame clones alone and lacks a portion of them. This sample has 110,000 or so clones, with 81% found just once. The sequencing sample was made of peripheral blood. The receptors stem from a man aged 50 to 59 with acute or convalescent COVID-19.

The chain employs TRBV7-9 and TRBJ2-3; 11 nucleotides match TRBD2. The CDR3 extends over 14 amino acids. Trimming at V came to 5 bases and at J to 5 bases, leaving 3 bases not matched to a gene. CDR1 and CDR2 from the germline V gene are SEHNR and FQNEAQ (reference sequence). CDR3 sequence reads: CASSQGLAGDTQYF. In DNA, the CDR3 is TGTGCCAGCAGCCAAGGACTAGCGGGAGATACGCAGTATTTT.

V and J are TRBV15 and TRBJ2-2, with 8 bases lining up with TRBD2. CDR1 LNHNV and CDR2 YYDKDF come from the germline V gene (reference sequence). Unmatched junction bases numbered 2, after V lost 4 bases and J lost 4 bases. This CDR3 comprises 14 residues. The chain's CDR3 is CATSTGGATGELFF. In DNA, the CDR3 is TGTGCCACCAGCACCGGGGGGGCCACCGGGGAGCTGTTTTTT. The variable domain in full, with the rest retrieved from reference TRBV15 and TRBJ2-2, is DAMVIQNPRYQVTQFGKPVTLSCSQTLNHNVMYWYQQKSSQAPKLLFHYYDKDFNNEADTPDNFQSRRPNTSFCFLDIRSPGLGDTAMYLCATSTGGATGELFFGEGSRLTVL.

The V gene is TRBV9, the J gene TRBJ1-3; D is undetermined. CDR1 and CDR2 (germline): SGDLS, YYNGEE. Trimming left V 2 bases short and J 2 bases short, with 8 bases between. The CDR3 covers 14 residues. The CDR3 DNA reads TGTGCCAGCAGCGTCGGGGAAGCTGGAAACACCATATATTTT. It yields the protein CASSVGEAGNTIYF.

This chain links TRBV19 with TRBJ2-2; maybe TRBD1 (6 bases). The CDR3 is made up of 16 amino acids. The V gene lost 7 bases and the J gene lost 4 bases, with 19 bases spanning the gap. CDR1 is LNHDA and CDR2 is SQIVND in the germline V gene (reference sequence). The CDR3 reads CASTLQGHLGTGELFF. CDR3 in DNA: TGTGCCAGTACCCTACAGGGACACCTGGGCACCGGGGAGCTGTTTTTT.

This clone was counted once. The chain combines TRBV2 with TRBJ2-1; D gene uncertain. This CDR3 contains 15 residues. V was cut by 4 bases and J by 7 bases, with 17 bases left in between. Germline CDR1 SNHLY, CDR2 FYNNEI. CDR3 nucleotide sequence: TGTGCCAGCAGTGCTTCGAGAAGTAGCAATAATGAGCAGTTCTTC. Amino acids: CASSASRSSNNEQFF.

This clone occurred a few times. The CDR3 DNA reads as TGCGCCAGCAGGGTTACCTTCGGGACAGGGGGCAACTATGGCTACACCTTC. Protein: CASRVTFGTGGNYGYTF. J is TRBJ1-2 and V is TRBV5-1; TRBD1 matches at 12 bases. Germline V lookup: CDR1 SGHRS, CDR2 YFSETQ. J gave up 2 bases and V 5 bases, and 10 bases lay outside the gene matches. The CDR3 totals 17 residues.

The CDR3: CASSVRTGTEAFF. The CDR3 DNA reads TGTGCCAGCAGCGTCCGGACAGGCACTGAAGCTTTCTTT. The genes are TRBV5-4 and TRBJ1-1; the match to TRBD1 covers 7 bases. Germline V gene sequence: CDR1 SGHNT, CDR2 YYREEE (reference sequence). This CDR3 comprises 13 residues. J gave up 4 bases and V 4 bases, and 4 bases lay outside the gene matches.

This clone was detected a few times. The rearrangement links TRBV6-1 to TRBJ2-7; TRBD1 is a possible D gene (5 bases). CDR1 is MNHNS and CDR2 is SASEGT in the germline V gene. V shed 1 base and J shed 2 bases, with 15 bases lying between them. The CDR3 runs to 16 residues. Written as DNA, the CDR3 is TGTGCCAGCAGTGAAGTATCCGCTCAGGGCGCCTACGAGCAGTACTTC. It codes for CASSEVSAQGAYEQYF.

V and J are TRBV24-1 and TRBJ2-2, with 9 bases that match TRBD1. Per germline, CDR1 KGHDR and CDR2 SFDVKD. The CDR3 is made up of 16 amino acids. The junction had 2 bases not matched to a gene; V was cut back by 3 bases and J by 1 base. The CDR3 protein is CATSDADRGNTGELFF. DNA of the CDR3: TGTGCCACCAGTGATGCGGACAGGGGGAACACCGGGGAGCTGTTTTTT.

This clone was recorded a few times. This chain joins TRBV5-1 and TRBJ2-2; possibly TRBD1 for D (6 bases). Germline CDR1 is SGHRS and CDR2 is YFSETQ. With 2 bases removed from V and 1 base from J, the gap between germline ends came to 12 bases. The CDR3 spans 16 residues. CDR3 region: CASSFWGLGNTGELFF. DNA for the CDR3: TGCGCCAGCAGCTTCTGGGGGCTCGGGAACACCGGGGAGCTGTTTTTT.

CDR3 nucleotides: TGCGCCAGCAGCTTTACAGGGCCAGATACGCAGTATTTT. It is translated as CASSFTGPDTQYF. The V and J genes are TRBV5-1 and TRBJ2-3, with D perhaps TRBD1 (6 bases). The CDR3 extends over 13 amino acids. Germline-derived CDR1 and CDR2 are SGHRS and YFSETQ. V shed 2 bases and J shed 4 bases, with 8 bases lying between them.

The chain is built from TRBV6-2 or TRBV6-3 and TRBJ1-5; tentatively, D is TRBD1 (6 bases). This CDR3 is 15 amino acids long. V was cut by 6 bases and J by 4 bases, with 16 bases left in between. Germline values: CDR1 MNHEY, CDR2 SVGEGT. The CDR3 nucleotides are TGTGCCAGCAGCGTGACGGGACACTTAAATCAGCCCCAGCATTTT. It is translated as CASSVTGHLNQPQHF.

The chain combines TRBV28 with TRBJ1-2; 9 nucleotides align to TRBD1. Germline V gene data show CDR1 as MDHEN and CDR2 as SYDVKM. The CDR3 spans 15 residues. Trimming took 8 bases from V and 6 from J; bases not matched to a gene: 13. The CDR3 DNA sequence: TGTGCCAGCGGGGGACAGGGAAAGGGGCGACATGGCTACACCTTC. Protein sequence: CASGGQGKGRHGYTF.

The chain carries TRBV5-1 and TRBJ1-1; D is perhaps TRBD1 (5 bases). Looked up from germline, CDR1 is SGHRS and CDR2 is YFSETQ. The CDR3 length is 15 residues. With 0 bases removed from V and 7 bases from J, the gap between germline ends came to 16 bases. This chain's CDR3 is CASSLEGNKAGEAFF. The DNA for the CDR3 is TGCGCCAGCAGCTTGGAGGGGAACAAGGCTGGTGAAGCTTTCTTT. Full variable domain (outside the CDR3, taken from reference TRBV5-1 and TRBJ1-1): KAGVTQTPRYLIKTRGQQVTLSCSPISGHRSVSWYQQTPGQGLQFLFEYFSETQRNKGNFPGRFSGRQFSNSRSEMNVSTLELGDSALYLCASSLEGNKAGEAFFGQGTRLTVV.

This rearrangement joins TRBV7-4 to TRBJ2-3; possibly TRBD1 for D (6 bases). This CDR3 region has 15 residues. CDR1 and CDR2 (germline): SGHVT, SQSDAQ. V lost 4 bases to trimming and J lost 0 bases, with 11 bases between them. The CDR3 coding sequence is TGTGCCAGCAGCTCGGGACAAGATAGCACAGATACGCAGTATTTT. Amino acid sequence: CASSSGQDSTDTQYF. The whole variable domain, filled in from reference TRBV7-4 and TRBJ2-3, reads GAGVSQSPRYKVAKRGRDVALRCDSISGHVTLYWYRQTLGQGSEVLTYSQSDAQRDKSGRPSGRFSAERPERSVSTLKIQRTEQGDSAVYLCASSSGQDSTDTQYFGPGTRLTVL.

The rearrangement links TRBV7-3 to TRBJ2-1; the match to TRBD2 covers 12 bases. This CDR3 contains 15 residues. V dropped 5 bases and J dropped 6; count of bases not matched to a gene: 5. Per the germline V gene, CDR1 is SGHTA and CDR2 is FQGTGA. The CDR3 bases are TGTGCCAGCAGCACCCTAGCGGGGGGGCCCAATGAGCAGTTCTTC. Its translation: CASSTLAGGPNEQFF.

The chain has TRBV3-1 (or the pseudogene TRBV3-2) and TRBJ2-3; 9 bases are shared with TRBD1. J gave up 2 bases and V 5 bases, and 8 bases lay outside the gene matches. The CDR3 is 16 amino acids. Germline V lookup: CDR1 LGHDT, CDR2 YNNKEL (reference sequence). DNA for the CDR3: TGTGCCAGCAGCTATAGACAGGGGGAGTTCACAGATACGCAGTATTTT. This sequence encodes CASSYRQGEFTDTQYF.

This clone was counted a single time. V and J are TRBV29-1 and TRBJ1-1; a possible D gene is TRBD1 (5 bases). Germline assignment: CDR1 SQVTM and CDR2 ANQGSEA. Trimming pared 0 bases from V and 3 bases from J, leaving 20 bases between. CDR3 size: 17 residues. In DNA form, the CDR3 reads TGCAGCGTTGAAGATCGATGGTTGGCAGGGAGGGACACTGAAGCTTTCTTT. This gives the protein CSVEDRWLAGRDTEAFF.

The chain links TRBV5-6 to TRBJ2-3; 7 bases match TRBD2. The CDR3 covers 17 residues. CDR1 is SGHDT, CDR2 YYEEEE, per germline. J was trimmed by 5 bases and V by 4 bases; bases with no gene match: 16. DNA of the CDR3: TGTGCCAGCAGCCCAGGCCTCTTTCGGGGGGTCGTAGATACGCAGTATTTT. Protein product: CASSPGLFRGVVDTQYF.

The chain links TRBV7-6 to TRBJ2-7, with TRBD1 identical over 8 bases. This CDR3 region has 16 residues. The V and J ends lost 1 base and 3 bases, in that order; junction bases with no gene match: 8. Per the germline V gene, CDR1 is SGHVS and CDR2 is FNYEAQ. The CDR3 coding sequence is TGTGCCAGCAGCTTAGAAGGACAGGGTGTTTACTACGAGCAGTACTTC. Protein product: CASSLEGQGVYYEQYF.

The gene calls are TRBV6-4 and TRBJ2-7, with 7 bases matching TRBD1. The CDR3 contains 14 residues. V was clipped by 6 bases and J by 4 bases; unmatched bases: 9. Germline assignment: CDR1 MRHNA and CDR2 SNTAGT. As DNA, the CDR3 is TGTGCCAGCAGCCACGGGGACAGTCTATACGAGCAGTACGTC. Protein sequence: CASSHGDSLYEQYV.

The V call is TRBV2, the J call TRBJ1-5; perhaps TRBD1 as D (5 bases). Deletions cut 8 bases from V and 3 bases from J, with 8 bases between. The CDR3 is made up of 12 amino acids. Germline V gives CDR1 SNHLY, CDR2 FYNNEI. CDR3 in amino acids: CASRGDNQPQHF. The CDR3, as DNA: TGTGCCAGCCGGGGGGACAATCAGCCCCAGCATTTT.

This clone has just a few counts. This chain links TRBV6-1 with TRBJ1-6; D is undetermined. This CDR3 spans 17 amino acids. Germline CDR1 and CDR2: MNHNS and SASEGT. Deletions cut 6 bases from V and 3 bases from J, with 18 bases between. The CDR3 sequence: CASSELGRPFYNSPLHF. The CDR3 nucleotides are TGTGCCAGCAGCGAACTAGGTCGACCGTTCTATAATTCACCCCTCCACTTT.

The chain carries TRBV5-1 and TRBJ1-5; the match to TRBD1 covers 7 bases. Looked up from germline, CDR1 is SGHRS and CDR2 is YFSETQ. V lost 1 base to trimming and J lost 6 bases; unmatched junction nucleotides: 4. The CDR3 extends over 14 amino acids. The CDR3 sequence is CASSLSGGGQPQHF. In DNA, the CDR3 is TGCGCCAGCAGCTTGTCAGGGGGTGGTCAGCCCCAGCATTTT.

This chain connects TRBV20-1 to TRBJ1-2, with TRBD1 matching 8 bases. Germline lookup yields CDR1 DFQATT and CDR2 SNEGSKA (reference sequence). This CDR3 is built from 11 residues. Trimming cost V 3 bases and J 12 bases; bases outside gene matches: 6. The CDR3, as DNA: TGCAGTGCTAGCTGGACAGGGACCGACACCTTC. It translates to CSASWTGTDTF.

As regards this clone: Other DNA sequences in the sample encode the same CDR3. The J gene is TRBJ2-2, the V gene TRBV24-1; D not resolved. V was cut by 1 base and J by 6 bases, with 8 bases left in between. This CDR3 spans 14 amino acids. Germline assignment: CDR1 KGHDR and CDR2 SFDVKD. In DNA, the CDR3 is TGTGCCACCAGTGATTTATCAGGCCCCGGGGAGCTGTTTTTT. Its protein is CATSDLSGPGELFF.

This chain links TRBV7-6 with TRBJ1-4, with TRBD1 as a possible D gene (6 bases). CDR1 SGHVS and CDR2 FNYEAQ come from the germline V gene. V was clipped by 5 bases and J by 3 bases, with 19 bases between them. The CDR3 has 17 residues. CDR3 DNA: TGTGCCAGCAGCCGCACAGGGAGACTGCAGCCTAATGAAAAACTGTTTTTT. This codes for CASSRTGRLQPNEKLFF.

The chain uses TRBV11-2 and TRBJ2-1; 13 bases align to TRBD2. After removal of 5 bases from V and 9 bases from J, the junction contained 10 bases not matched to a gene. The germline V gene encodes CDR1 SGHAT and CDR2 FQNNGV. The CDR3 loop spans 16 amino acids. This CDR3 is CASSRQTSGGLSEQFF. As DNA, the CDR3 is TGTGCCAGCAGCCGGCAGACTAGCGGGGGGTTGAGTGAGCAGTTCTTC.

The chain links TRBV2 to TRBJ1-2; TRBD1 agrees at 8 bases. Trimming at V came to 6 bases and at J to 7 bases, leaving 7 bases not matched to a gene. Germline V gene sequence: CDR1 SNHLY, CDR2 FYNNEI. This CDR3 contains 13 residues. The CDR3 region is CASRAWTGPGYTF. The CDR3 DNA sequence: TGTGCCAGCAGGGCTTGGACAGGGCCTGGCTACACCTTC.

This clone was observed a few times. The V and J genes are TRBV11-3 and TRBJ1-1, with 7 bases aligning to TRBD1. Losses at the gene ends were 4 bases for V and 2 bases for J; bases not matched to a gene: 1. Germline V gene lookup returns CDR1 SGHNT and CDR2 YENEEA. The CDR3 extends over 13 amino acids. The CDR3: CASSSGGNTEAFF. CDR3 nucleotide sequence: TGTGCCAGCAGCTCAGGGGGAAACACTGAAGCTTTCTTT.

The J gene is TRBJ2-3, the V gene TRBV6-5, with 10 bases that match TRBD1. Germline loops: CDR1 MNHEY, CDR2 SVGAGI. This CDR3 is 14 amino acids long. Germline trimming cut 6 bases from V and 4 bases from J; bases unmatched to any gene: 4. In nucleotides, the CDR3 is TGTGCCAGCAGGCCGGGACAGGGGTCAGATACGCAGTATTTT. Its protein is CASRPGQGSDTQYF.

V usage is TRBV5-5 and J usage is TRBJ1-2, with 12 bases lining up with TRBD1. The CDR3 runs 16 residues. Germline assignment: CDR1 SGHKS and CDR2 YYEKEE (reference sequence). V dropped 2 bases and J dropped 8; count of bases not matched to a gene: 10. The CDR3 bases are TGTGCCAGCAGCTTATCTAGCCGGGACAGGGGGCACGGCTACACCTTC. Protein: CASSLSSRDRGHGYTF.